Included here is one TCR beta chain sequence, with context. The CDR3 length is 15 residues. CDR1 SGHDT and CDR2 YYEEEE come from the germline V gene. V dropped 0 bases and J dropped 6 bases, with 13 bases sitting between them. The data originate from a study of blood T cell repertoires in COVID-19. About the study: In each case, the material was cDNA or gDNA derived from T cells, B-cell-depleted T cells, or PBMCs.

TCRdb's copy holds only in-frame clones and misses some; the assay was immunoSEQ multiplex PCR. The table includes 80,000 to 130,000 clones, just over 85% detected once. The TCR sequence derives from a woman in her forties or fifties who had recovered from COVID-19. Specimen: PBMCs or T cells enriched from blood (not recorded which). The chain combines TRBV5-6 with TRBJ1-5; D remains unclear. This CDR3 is CASSLGGAGVQPQHF. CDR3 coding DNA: TGTGCCAGCAGCTTGGGGGGAGCGGGCGTTCAGCCCCAGCATTTT.